The sequence of this T cell receptor beta chain was determined in a study of blood T cell repertoires in COVID-19. Data came from immunoSEQ multiplex PCR; TCRdb stores just in-frame clones and leaves some out. The table lists 87,000 or so clones, 87% of them singletons. V trimming: 1 base; J trimming: 6 bases; junction bases outside the gene matches: 9. CDR1 is LNHNV and CDR2 is YYDKDF in the germline V gene (reference sequence). There are 17 residues in the CDR3. The chain employs TRBV15 and TRBJ2-3; 11 bases align to TRBD2. This clonotype was obtained from a woman of 80 years or more with acute or convalescent COVID-19. Material: peripheral blood. The CDR3 loop is CATSRGLAGSVGDTQYF. The DNA of the CDR3 is TGTGCCACCAGCAGAGGACTAGCGGGATCTGTAGGGGATACGCAGTATTTT. Full variable domain (rest looked up from reference TRBV15 and TRBJ2-3): DAMVIQNPRYQVTQFGKPVTLSCSQTLNHNVMYWYQQKSSQAPKLLFHYYDKDFNNEADTPDNFQSRRPNTSFCFLDIRSPGLGDTAMYLCATSRGLAGSVGDTQYFGPGTRLTVL.